The present T cell receptor (beta chain) was sequenced within a study of beta chain features in type 1 diabetes. Regarding the study as a whole: People with Type 1 diabetes carried modestly yet significantly shorter TCRB CDR3s in all four CD4+ subsets. Researchers cautioned that cDNA sequencing could over-represent cells with high TCR expression.

The collection from each donor was one heparinised blood draw averaging roughly 0.12 L. Sorting based on CD45RO/CCR7/CD25/CD127/CD95/CD27 separated CD4+ naive, central memory, regulatory and stem cell-like memory cells. Investigators reverse transcribed all isolated RNA, so they sequenced expressed TCRB transcripts. TCRdb's table, derived via immunoSEQ multiplex PCR, lists solely in-frame clones and lacks some. The table shows hundreds of thousands of clones, with approximately 16% occurring only once. This clone was found a few times. Its antigen is not identified. Sequenced material: naive CD4+ T cells from blood. This receptor was obtained from a man aged 18-30 years with type 1 diabetes.

CDR3 nucleotides: TGTGCCAGCAGCGTCCGCGATCAGCCCCAGCATTTT. Translation: CASSVRDQPQHF. The rearrangement links TRBV5-6 to TRBJ1-5, with unresolved D. Germline V gives CDR1 SGHDT, CDR2 YYEEEE. Between the trimmed V and J ends, which lost 4 bases and 5 bases, there was a span of 7 bases. The CDR3 totals 12 residues.